This T cell receptor (beta chain) was profiled in a study of cytomegalovirus exposure and HLA in healthy donors. In the study overall: It was reported in a later analysis that the same platform had been used for the 90 to 150 validation repertoires as for the 666 first-cohort repertoires.

Points from the study as a whole: Most TCR sequences proved rare, with some public TCRs found in many donors.

This clone was detected only a few times. Its antigen is not known. The germline V gene has CDR1 GTSNPN and CDR2 SVGIG (reference sequence). With 1 base clipped from V and 4 bases from J, the junction kept 10 bases outside the gene matches. The CDR3 has 15 residues. The repertoire was sequenced with immunoSEQ multiplex PCR; TCRdb's copy has only in-frame clones and lacks some. The sample includes about 200,000 clones, 81% of them seen just once. The TCR was taken from a woman aged 25-40 years in good health and CMV-seronegative. Sequenced sample: PBMCs. The chain uses TRBV30 and TRBJ2-7, with 7 bases that match TRBD1. The CDR3 sequence: CAWSAINRGKYEQYF. As DNA, the CDR3 is TGTGCCTGGAGTGCAATTAACAGGGGAAAGTACGAGCAGTACTTC.